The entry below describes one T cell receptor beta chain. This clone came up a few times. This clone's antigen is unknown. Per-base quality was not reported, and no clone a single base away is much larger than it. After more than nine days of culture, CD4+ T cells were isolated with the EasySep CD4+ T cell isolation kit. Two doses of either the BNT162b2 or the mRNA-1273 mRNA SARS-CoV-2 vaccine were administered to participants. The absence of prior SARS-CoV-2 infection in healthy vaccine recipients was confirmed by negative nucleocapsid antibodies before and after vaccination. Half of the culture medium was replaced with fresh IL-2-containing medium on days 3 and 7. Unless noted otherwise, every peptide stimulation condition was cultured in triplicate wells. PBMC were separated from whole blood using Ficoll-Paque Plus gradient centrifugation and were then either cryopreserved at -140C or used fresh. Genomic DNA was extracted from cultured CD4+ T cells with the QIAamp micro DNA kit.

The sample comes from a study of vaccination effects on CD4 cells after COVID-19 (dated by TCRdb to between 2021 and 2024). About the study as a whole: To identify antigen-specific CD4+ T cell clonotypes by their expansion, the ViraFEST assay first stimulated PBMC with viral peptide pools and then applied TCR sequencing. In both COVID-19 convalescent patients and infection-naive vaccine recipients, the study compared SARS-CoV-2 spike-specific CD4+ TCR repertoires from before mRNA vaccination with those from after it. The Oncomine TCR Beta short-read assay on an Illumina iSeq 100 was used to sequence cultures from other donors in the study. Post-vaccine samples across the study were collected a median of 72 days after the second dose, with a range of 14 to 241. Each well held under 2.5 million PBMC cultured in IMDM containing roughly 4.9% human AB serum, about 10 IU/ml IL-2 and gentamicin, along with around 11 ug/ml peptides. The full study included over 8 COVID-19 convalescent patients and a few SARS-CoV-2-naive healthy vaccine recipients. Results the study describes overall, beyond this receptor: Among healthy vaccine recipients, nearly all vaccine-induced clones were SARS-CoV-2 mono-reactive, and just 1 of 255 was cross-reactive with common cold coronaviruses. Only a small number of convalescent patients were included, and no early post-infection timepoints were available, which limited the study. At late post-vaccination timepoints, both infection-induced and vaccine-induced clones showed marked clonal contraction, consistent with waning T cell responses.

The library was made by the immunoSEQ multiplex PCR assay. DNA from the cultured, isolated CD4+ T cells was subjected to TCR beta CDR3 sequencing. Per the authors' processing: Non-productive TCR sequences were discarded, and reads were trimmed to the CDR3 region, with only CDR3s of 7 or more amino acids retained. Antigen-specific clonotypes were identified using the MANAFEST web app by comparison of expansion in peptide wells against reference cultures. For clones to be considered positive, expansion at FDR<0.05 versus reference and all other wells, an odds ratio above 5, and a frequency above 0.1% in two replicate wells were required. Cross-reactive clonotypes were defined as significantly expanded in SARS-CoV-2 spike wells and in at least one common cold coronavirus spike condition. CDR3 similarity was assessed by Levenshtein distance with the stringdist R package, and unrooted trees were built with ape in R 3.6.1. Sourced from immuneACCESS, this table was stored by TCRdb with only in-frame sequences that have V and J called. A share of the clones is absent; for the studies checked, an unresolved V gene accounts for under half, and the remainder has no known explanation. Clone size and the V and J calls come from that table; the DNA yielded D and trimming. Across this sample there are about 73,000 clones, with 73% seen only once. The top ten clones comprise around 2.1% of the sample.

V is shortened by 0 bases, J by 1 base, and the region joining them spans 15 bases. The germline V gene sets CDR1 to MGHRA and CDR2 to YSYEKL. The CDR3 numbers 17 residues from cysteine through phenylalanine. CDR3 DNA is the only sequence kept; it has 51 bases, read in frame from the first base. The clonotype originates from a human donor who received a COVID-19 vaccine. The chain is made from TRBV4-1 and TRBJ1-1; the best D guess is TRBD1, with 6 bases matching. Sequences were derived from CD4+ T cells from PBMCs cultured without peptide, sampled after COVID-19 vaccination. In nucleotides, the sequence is TGCGCCAGCAGCCAAGATGCCGGGGGCCTGTGGAACACTGAAGCTTTCTTT. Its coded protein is CASSQDAGGLWNTEAFF.